A single sample is the source of the 3 T cell receptor beta chains below, sequenced in a study of cytomegalovirus exposure and HLA in healthy donors (dated by TCRdb to 2016 to 2017). Library method: the immunoSEQ multiplex PCR assay. A mixture of 60 forward primers for TCR Vbeta segments and 13 reverse primers for TCR Jbeta segments was used in the multiplex PCR. Drawn from immuneACCESS, this table holds only the in-frame rearrangements with V and J called that TCRdb kept. Clones are partly lost; checked studies trace under half to an unresolved V gene and leave the rest unexplained. This sample comprises approximately 130,000 clones, about 80% of them detected only once. Around 9.1% of the sample is held by the ten biggest clonotypes. The sample was PBMCs. Receptor source: a woman aged 45-59 years in good health and CMV-seropositive.

This chain connects TRBV5-1 to TRBJ2-1, with D perhaps TRBD1 (6 bases). V dropped 1 base and J dropped 7 bases, with 15 bases sitting between them. CDR1 is SGHRS and CDR2 is YFSETQ in the germline V gene. This CDR3 is 15 amino acids long. Written as DNA, the CDR3 is TGCGCCAGCAGCTTGACCCCTACAGGGTATAATGAGCAGTTCTTC. Amino acid sequence: CASSLTPTGYNEQFF.

V gene TRBV29-1 combines with J gene TRBJ2-1, with TRBD1 matching over 9 bases. Germline V gene data show CDR1 as SQVTM and CDR2 as ANQGSEA. Germline trimming cut 7 bases from V and 7 bases from J; bases unmatched to any gene: 2. The length of the CDR3 is 11 residues. CDR3: CSAGQGNEQFF. Written as DNA, the CDR3 is TGCAGCGCCGGACAGGGGAATGAGCAGTTCTTC.

Remarks on this clone: Other DNA sequences within the sample encode an identical CDR3. In nucleotides, the CDR3 is TGTGCCAGCTCCCCAGGGGAGGATCAGCCCCAGCATTTT. It codes for CASSPGEDQPQHF. V is TRBV18 and J is TRBJ1-5; D possibly corresponds to TRBD1 (6 bases). Trimming removed 6 bases from V and 5 bases from J, with 11 bases in between. The CDR3 consists of 13 residues. Looked up from germline, CDR1 is KGHSH and CDR2 is LQKENI.